This TCR beta chain was profiled in a study of blood T cells in healthy people across ages. General observations from the study: Compared with aged donors, long-lived donors showed fewer expanded clones, suggesting selection.

Every donor gave 8.5 to 10 milliliters of peripheral blood. At least 6 micrograms of total RNA were extracted per sample. The authors ran a second PCR of about 6 to 11 cycles using a sample-barcoded 5' primer and a J-beta primer mix. TCRdb called the 5' RACE reads again in MiXCR, with one record for every CDR3 protein. The repertoire consists of 800,000 to 900,000 distinct CDR3 sequences, with 60% to 80% occurring once and the leading ten covering around 30%. A word on this clonotype: The antigen is unknown.

The germline V gene encodes CDR1 SGHNT and CDR2 YENEEA. The CDR3 extends over 16 amino acids. With V trimmed by 5 bases and J by 0 bases, 7 bases remained unmatched. The V call is TRBV11-3, the J call TRBJ2-5; 9 positions agree with TRBD1. Sequencing was performed on blood. The receptor comes from a man younger than 45 in good health. The CDR3 sequence: CASSRRTGEDQETQYF. The CDR3 DNA is TGTGCCAGCAGCCGCCGGACAGGGGAAGACCAAGAGACCCAGTACTTC.